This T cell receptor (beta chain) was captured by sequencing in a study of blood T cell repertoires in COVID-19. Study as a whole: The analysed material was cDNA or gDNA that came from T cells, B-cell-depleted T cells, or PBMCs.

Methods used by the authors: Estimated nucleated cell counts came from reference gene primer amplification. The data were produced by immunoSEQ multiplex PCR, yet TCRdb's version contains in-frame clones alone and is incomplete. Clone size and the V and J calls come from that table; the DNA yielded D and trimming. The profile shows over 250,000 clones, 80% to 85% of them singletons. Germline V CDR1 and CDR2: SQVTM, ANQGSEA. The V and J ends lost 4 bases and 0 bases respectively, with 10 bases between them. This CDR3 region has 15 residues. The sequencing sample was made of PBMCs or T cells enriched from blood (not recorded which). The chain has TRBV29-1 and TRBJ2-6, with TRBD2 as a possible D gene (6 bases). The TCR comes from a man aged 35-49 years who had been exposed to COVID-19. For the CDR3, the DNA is TGCAGCGTTGCGGGACTGGTCTCTGGGGCCAACGTCCTGACTTTC. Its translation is CSVAGLVSGANVLTF.